Here is one T cell receptor (beta chain) with its context. Its antigen is still unknown. It was with 60 Vbeta and 13 Jbeta primers that the PCR ran. Generated by immunoSEQ multiplex PCR, the TCRdb table keeps only in-frame clones and is missing some. The data contain around 130,000 clones, roughly 88% of them singletons. This specimen belongs to a study of cytomegalovirus exposure and HLA in healthy donors. Overall study findings and caveats: Some V segments, including TRBV6-2 and TRBV6-3, were excluded as indistinguishable. Analyzed later, most CMV-associated TCR beta chains appeared HLA-restricted. As a later analysis revealed, the rate of TCR association differed by HLA locus, with DRB1 most and HLA-C fewest. Further analysis was carried out later, and it showed several of the most significant clusters appearing linked to common viral pathogens.

V dropped 2 bases and J dropped 2; count of bases not matched to a gene: 4. The CDR3 covers 15 residues. CDR1 is SGDLS and CDR2 is YYNGEE in the germline V gene. The source is a boy aged 5 to 17 in good health and CMV-seronegative. Sequencing was carried out using PBMCs. The chain links TRBV9 to TRBJ2-1, with 7 bases aligning to TRBD1. CDR3 region: CASSVGTVPYNEQFF. The CDR3 coding sequence is TGTGCCAGCAGCGTGGGGACAGTCCCCTACAATGAGCAGTTCTTC.